The 26 T cell receptor beta chains in this list originate from one sample, sequenced in a study of shared clonotypes between healthy human individuals. Some clones are missing from TCRdb's copy, which holds only in-frame ones; the method was immunoSEQ multiplex PCR. The repertoire holds hundreds of thousands of clones, roughly 95% seen once, with less than 0.06% in the top ten. The material sequenced was naive CD4+ T cells sorted from blood. Subset given: CD45RA+ positively selected. These TCRs come from a woman in her twenties or thirties in good health.

The chain couples TRBV6-6 to TRBJ1-1; perhaps TRBD1 as D (6 bases). V lost 5 bases and J lost 3, with 13 bases in between. This CDR3 is built from 14 residues. Germline V gene data show CDR1 as MNHNY and CDR2 as SVGAGI (reference sequence). DNA of the CDR3: TGTGCCAGCAGTCACAGGGAGGTGGACACTGAAGCTTTCTTT. It codes for CASSHREVDTEAFF.

This rearrangement joins TRBV6-6 to TRBJ1-5; TRBD1 matches 7 bases. The CDR3 length is 15 residues. Unmatched junction bases numbered 12, after V lost 8 bases and J lost 5 bases. The germline V gene encodes CDR1 MNHNY and CDR2 SVGAGI (reference sequence). CDR3 amino acids: CASSHIRQGHQPQHF. The DNA of the CDR3 is TGTGCCAGCTCCCACATTCGACAGGGCCATCAGCCCCAGCATTTT.

The chain has TRBV18 and TRBJ2-7; weak D call: TRBD2 (7 bases). CDR1 and CDR2 from the germline V gene are KGHSH and LQKENI. Trimming stripped 6 bases from V and 4 bases from J, with 19 bases between. The CDR3 is 15 amino acids. The CDR3 nucleotides are TGTGCCAGCTCCCTTAAGGAGGGAGGGACATACGAGCAGTACTTC. Residues: CASSLKEGGTYEQYF. The full variable domain, its missing parts supplied by reference TRBV18 and TRBJ2-7, is NAGVMQNPRHLVRRRGQEARLRCSPMKGHSHVYWYRQLPEEGLKFMVYLQKENIIDESGMPKERFSAEFPKEGPSILRIQQVVRGDSAAYFCASSLKEGGTYEQYFGPGTRLTVT.

The chain carries TRBV18 and TRBJ2-7; the D gene is possibly TRBD2 (5 bases). V was pared by 3 bases and J by 0 bases, with 12 bases between. This CDR3 is 15 amino acids long. Germline CDR1 KGHSH, CDR2 LQKENI. The CDR3 coding sequence is TGTGCCAGCTCACCCTCAGCGGCCCGCTCCTACGAGCAGTACTTC. Its translation: CASSPSAARSYEQYF.

This chain joins TRBV6-1 and TRBJ2-7; TRBD2 aligns across 7 bases. The V segment lost 3 bases and the J segment 0 bases; nucleotides outside the gene matches: 5. CDR3 length: 15 residues. CDR1 MNHNS and CDR2 SASEGT come from the germline V gene. CDR3 amino acids: CASSDPREGSYEQYF. As DNA, the CDR3 is TGTGCCAGCAGTGATCCTAGGGAGGGCTCCTACGAGCAGTACTTC.

The rearrangement joins TRBV19 to TRBJ1-4, with unresolved D. Trimming removed 5 bases from V and 5 bases from J, with 12 bases in between. The CDR3 length is 14 residues. The germline V gene encodes CDR1 LNHDA and CDR2 SQIVND (reference sequence). DNA for the CDR3: TGTGCCAGTAGTGAGGGCCCCGGAAATGAAAAACTGTTTTTT. It yields the protein CASSEGPGNEKLFF.

The J gene is TRBJ1-4, the V gene TRBV2; no clear D gene. This CDR3 has 13 residues. Germline V lookup: CDR1 SNHLY, CDR2 FYNNEI. V dropped 2 bases and J dropped 5 bases, with 6 bases sitting between them. The CDR3 sequence: CASSELGNEKLFF. In nucleotides, the CDR3 is TGTGCCAGCAGTGAATTGGGGAATGAAAAACTGTTTTTT.

This sequence joins TRBV19 and TRBJ2-1, with TRBD2 identical over 7 bases. The V gene end was trimmed by 6 bases and the J gene end by 0 bases; junction bases not matched to a gene: 5. CDR1 and CDR2 (germline): LNHDA, SQIVND (reference sequence). CDR3 length: 15 amino acids. The CDR3 sequence is CASSGRTFSYNEQFF. CDR3 in DNA: TGTGCCAGTAGCGGGAGGACTTTCTCCTACAATGAGCAGTTCTTC.

This clone was detected once. The chain joins TRBV18 to TRBJ2-1, with 8 nucleotides matching TRBD2. V shed 3 bases, J shed 9 bases, and the junction held 13 bases outside the gene matches. The germline CDR1 and CDR2 sequences are KGHSH and LQKENI. This CDR3 is built from 16 residues. As DNA, the CDR3 is TGTGCCAGCTCACCCGATGTGGCGGGAGGAGGAGGTGAGCAGTTCTTC. It yields the protein CASSPDVAGGGGEQFF.

V is TRBV18 and J is TRBJ2-3, with 7 bases that match TRBD1. The junction had 3 bases not matched to a gene; V was cut back by 0 bases and J by 3 bases. CDR1 is KGHSH and CDR2 is LQKENI in the germline V gene. This CDR3 has 15 residues. CDR3 sequence (DNA): TGTGCCAGCTCACCACCCTCGACAGGGACAGATACGCAGTATTTT. Protein product: CASSPPSTGTDTQYF.

This chain joins TRBV14 and TRBJ1-3; possibly TRBD1 for D (5 bases). V dropped 6 bases and J dropped 3 bases, with 15 bases sitting between them. This CDR3 has 15 residues. In germline, CDR1 is SGHDN, CDR2 FVKESK. The CDR3 DNA reads as TGTGCCAGCAGTGAACAGGAGAGGGTTGGAAACACCATATATTTT. Encoded protein: CASSEQERVGNTIYF.

The rearrangement uses TRBV6-5 and TRBJ1-1; D may be TRBD1 (6 bases). In germline, CDR1 is MNHEY, CDR2 SVGAGI. V dropped 5 bases and J dropped 5 bases, with 12 bases sitting between them. The CDR3 extends over 13 amino acids. In DNA form, the CDR3 reads TGTGCCAGCAGTGGTCAGGGGAGGACTGAAGCTTTCTTT. Translated: CASSGQGRTEAFF.

The rearrangement uses TRBV11-2 and TRBJ2-3, with 9 bases lining up with TRBD2. Unmatched junction bases numbered 8, after V lost 2 bases and J lost 5 bases. Germline CDR1 SGHAT, CDR2 FQNNGV. The CDR3 is made up of 16 amino acids. The CDR3 nucleotides are TGTGCCAGCAGCTTATCGCCTAGCGGGGTATTAGATACGCAGTATTTT. Translated: CASSLSPSGVLDTQYF.

The chain carries TRBV5-1 and TRBJ2-7, with D possibly TRBD2 on 7 matching bases. Germline V gives CDR1 SGHRS, CDR2 YFSETQ. The CDR3 loop spans 15 amino acids. Between the trimmed V and J ends, which lost 7 bases and 4 bases, there was a span of 21 bases. The CDR3 DNA follows: TGCGCCAGCCGGATGGGGGCGGGAGCTTCGTACGAGCAGTACTTC. It yields the protein CASRMGAGASYEQYF.

The chain recombines TRBV9 with TRBJ2-3; TRBD1 is a possible D gene (6 bases). Trimming stripped 9 bases from V and 0 bases from J, with 14 bases between. Germline-derived CDR1 and CDR2 are SGDLS and YYNGEE. The CDR3 is made up of 14 amino acids. The CDR3 loop is CATGRGTSTDTQYF. The CDR3 DNA sequence: TGTGCCACCGGTAGGGGGACCAGCACAGATACGCAGTATTTT.

V and J are TRBV12-2 and TRBJ2-2; the D call of TRBD2 is as the table states it, not checked on the DNA. TRBV12-2 is annotated as a pseudogene. This CDR3 region has 16 residues. Written as DNA, the CDR3 is TGTGCAAGTCGCCCCAAGCTGGCGGGAGTATCCGGGGAGCTGTTTTTT. It yields the protein CASRPKLAGVSGELFF.

CDR3 nucleotide sequence: TGTGCCAGCAGCTTGATAGGGACCGGGGCCAACGTCCTGACTTTC. Encoded protein: CASSLIGTGANVLTF. This rearrangement joins TRBV5-6 to TRBJ2-6; the D call may be TRBD1 or TRBD2 (5 bases each). The V gene lost 1 base and the J gene lost 4 bases, with 9 bases spanning the gap. Germline V gives CDR1 SGHDT, CDR2 YYEEEE. CDR3 length: 15 amino acids. Drawing the rest from reference TRBV5-6 and TRBJ2-6, the complete variable domain is DAGVTQSPTHLIKTRGQQVTLRCSPKSGHDTVSWYQQALGQGPQFIFQYYEEEERQRGNFPDRFSGHQFPNYSSELNVNALLLGDSALYLCASSLIGTGANVLTFGAGSRLTVL.

The chain carries TRBV5-2 and TRBJ2-7. TRBV5-2 is tagged as a pseudogene. This CDR3 spans 13 amino acids. CDR3 sequence: CASSGWDAWEQYF. DNA for the CDR3: TGTGCCAGCAGCGGGTGGGACGCATGGGAGCAGTACTTC.

The V call is TRBV6-6, the J call TRBJ2-7; D is possibly TRBD2 (6 bases). This CDR3 is built from 15 residues. The V and J ends lost 6 bases and 3 bases respectively, with 18 bases between them. Germline assignment: CDR1 MNHNY and CDR2 SVGAGI (reference sequence). The DNA for the CDR3 is TGTGCCAGCAGCTCCACGACTAGGAGGCACTACGAGCAGTACTTC. It yields the protein CASSSTTRRHYEQYF.

The chain uses TRBV4-1 and TRBJ2-7, with 10 bases matching TRBD1. V gave up 2 bases and J gave up 7 bases; unmatched junction bases: 8. There are 15 residues in the CDR3. Germline V lookup: CDR1 MGHRA, CDR2 YSYEKL. The CDR3 loop is CASSQPRQGAKEQYF. CDR3 coding DNA: TGCGCCAGCAGCCAACCCCGACAGGGGGCGAAGGAGCAGTACTTC.

V is TRBV15 and J is TRBJ2-4; D is possibly TRBD2 (6 bases). V lost 5 bases and J lost 14, with 16 bases in between. The CDR3 is 12 amino acids. Germline assignment: CDR1 LNHNV and CDR2 YYDKDF (reference sequence). The CDR3 coding sequence is TGTGCCACCAGCCTAGCCCAAACTAGCAAGTACTTC. This sequence encodes CATSLAQTSKYF.

The rearrangement links TRBV14 to TRBJ1-1; tentative D call: TRBD1 (5 bases). CDR1 and CDR2 (germline): SGHDN, FVKESK. V lost 1 base and J lost 1, with 22 bases in between. The CDR3 extends over 19 amino acids. CDR3 sequence: CASSQGVGAVLWGNTEAFF. The CDR3 DNA reads TGTGCCAGCAGCCAAGGCGTCGGGGCAGTTCTATGGGGGAACACTGAAGCTTTCTTT.

The chain has TRBV27 and TRBJ2-3, with a possible D match to TRBD2 (5 bases). Germline V CDR1 and CDR2: MNHEY, SMNVEV (reference sequence). V was clipped by 6 bases and J by 6 bases, with 22 bases between them. The CDR3 totals 16 residues. CDR3 sequence reads: CASSPAAGLGWDTQYF. Here the CDR3 DNA reads TGTGCCAGCAGCCCAGCGGCAGGCCTGGGTTGGGATACGCAGTATTTT.

J is TRBJ2-5 and V is TRBV28; D gene uncertain. V was shortened by 4 bases and J by 1 base, with 7 bases between the two germline ends. Germline values: CDR1 MDHEN, CDR2 SYDVKM. The CDR3 totals 13 residues. The CDR3 bases are TGTGCCAGCAGTTACCCCCCCCAAGAGACCCAGTACTTC. Translation: CASSYPPQETQYF.

The rearrangement joins TRBV19 to TRBJ2-1, with D tentatively TRBD1 (6 bases). Between the trimmed V and J ends, which lost 6 bases and 2 bases, there was a span of 17 bases. This CDR3 is built from 16 residues. Germline V gene lookup returns CDR1 LNHDA and CDR2 SQIVND (reference sequence). The CDR3 spells CASRTEGGRPYNEQFF. CDR3 DNA: TGTGCCAGTAGAACAGAAGGGGGAAGGCCCTACAATGAGCAGTTCTTC.

This clone was detected once. The chain links TRBV27 to TRBJ2-1; possible D gene TRBD1, 6 bases. Germline values: CDR1 MNHEY, CDR2 SMNVEV (reference sequence). Between the trimmed V and J ends, which lost 5 bases and 7 bases, there was a span of 15 bases. This CDR3 region has 14 residues. The CDR3 protein is CASSPRTQGNEQFF. The CDR3 nucleotides are TGTGCCAGCAGTCCGCGGACGCAGGGGAATGAGCAGTTCTTC.